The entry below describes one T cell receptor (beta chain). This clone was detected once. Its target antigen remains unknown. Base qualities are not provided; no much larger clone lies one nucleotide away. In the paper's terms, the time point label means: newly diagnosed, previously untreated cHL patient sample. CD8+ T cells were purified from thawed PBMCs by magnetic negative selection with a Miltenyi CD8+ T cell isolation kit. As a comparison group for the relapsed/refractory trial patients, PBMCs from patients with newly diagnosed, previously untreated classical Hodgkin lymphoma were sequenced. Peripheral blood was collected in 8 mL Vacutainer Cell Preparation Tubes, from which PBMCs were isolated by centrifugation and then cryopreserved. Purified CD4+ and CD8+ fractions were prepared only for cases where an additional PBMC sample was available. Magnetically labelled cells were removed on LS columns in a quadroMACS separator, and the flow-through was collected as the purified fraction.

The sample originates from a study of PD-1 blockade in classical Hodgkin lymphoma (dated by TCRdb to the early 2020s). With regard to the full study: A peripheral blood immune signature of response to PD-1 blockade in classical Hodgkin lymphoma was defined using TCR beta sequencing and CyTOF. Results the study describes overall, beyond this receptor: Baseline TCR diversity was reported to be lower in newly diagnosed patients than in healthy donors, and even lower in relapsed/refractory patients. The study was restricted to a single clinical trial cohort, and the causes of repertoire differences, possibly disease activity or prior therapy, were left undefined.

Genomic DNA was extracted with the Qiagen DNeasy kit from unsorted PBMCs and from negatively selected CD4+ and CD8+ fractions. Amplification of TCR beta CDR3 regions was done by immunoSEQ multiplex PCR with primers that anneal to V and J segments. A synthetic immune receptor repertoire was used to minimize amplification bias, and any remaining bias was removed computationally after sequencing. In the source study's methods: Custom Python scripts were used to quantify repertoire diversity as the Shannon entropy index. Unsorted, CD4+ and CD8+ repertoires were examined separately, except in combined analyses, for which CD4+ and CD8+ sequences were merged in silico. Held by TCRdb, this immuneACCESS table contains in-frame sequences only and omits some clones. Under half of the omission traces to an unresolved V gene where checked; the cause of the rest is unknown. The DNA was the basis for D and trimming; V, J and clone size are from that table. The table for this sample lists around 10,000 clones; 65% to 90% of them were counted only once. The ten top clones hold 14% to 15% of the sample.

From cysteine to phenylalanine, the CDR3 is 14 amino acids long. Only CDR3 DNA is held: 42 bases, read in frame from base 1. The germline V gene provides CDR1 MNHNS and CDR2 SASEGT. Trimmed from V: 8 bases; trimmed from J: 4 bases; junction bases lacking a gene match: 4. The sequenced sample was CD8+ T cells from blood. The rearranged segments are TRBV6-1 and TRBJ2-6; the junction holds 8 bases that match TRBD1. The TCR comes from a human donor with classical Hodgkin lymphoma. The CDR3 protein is CASDRGAGANVLTF. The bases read TGTGCCAGCGACAGGGGTGCAGGGGCCAACGTCCTGACTTTC.